This TCR beta chain was documented in a study of shared clonotypes between healthy human individuals. Study-wide results and limits: Clonotype sharing across donors was expected to vary with sequencing depth.

The authors split each subset's genomic DNA evenly across several immunoSEQ plates. Only in-frame clones appear in the TCRdb table, and some are missing; sequencing was by immunoSEQ multiplex PCR. The sample yields roughly 1,500,000 clones, about 98.5% seen once. The CD4+ fraction was divided into a CD45RA+ naive subset and a CD45RA-negative memory subset. About this clone itself: Its target is not known.

The junction had 14 bases not matched to a gene; V was cut back by 7 bases and J by 6 bases. This CDR3 has 18 residues. Germline loops: CDR1 LNHDA, CDR2 SQIVND (reference sequence). This chain connects TRBV19 to TRBJ2-1; 14 nucleotides agree with TRBD2. The sequence derives from a man younger than 40 in good health. The sample consisted of naive CD4+ T cells sorted from blood. Subset meaning: CD45RA+ positively selected. The chain's CDR3 is CASTLGLAGGPGGNEQFF. The CDR3 DNA reads TGTGCCAGTACGCTAGGACTAGCGGGAGGCCCCGGCGGCAATGAGCAGTTCTTC.